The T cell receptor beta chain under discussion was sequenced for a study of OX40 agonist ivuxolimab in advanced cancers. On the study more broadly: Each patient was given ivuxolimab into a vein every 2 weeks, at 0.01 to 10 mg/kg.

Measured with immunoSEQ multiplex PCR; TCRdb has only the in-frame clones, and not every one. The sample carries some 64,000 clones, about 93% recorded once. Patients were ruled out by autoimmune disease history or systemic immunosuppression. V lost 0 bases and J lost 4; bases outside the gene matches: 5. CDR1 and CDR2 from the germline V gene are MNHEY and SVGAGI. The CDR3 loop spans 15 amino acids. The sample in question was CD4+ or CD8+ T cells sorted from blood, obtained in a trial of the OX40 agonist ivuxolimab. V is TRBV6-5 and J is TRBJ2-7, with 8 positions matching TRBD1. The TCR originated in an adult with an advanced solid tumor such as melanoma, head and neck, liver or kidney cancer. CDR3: CASSYSPGGVYEQYF. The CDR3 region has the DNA TGTGCCAGCAGTTACTCCCCAGGGGGCGTGTACGAGCAGTACTTC.